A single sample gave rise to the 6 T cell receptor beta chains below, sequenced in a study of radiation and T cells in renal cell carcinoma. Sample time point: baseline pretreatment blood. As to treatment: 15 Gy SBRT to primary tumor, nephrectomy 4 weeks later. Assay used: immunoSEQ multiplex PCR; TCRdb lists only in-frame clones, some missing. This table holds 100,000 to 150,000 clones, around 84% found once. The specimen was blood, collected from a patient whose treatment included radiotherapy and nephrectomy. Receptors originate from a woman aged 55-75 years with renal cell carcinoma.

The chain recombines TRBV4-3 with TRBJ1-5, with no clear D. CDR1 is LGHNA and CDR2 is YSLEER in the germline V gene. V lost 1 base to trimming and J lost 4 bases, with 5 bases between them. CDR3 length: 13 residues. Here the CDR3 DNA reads TGCGCCAGCAGCCAAGGGTCGAATCAGCCCCAGCATTTT. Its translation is CASSQGSNQPQHF.

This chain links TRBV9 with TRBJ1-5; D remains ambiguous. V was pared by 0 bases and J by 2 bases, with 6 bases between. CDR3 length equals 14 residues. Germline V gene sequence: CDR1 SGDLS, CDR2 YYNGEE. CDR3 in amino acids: CASSVGAGNQPQHF. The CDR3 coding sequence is TGTGCCAGCAGCGTAGGGGCAGGCAATCAGCCCCAGCATTTT.

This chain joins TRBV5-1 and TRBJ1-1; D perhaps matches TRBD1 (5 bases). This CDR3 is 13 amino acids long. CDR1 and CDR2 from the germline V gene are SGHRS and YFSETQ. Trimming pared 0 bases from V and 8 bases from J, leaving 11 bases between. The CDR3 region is CASSLGGTTEAFF. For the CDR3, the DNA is TGCGCCAGCAGCTTGGGGGGGACGACCGAAGCTTTCTTT. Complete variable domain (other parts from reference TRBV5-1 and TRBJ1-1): KAGVTQTPRYLIKTRGQQVTLSCSPISGHRSVSWYQQTPGQGLQFLFEYFSETQRNKGNFPGRFSGRQFSNSRSEMNVSTLELGDSALYLCASSLGGTTEAFFGQGTRLTVV.

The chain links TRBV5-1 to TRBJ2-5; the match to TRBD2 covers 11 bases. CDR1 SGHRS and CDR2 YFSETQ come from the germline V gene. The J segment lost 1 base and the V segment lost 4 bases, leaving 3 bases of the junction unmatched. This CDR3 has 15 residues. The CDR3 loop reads CASSPGTSGQETQYF. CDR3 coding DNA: TGCGCCAGCAGCCCTGGGACTAGCGGCCAAGAGACCCAGTACTTC.

The CDR3 DNA sequence: TGTGCCAGCAGAGGCGGGGGGGCCTCGGAGACCCAGTACTTC. Protein: CASRGGGASETQYF. This rearrangement joins TRBV2 to TRBJ2-5; 9 bases agree with TRBD2. The CDR3 sequence is 14 residues long. Germline CDR1 SNHLY, CDR2 FYNNEI. Trimming at V came to 6 bases and at J to 5 bases, leaving 7 bases not matched to a gene.

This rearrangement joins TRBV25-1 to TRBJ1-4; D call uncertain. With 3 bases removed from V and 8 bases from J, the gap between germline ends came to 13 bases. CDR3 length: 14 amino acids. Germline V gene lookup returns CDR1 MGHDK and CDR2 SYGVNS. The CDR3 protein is CASSEGWGREKLFF. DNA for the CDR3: TGTGCCAGCAGTGAGGGCTGGGGTCGGGAAAAACTGTTTTTT.